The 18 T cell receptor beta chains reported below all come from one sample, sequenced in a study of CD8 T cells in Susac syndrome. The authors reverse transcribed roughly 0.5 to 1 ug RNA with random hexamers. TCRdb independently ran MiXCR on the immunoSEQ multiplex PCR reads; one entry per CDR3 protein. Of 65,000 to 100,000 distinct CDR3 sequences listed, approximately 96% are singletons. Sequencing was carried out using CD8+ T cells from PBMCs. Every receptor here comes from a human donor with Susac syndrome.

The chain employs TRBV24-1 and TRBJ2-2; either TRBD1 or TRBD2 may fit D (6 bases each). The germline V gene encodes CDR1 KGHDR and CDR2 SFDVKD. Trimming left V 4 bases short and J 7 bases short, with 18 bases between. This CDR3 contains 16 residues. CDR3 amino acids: CATSDRQEGSGGELFF. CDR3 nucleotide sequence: TGTGCCACCAGTGACCGACAGGAGGGCAGCGGCGGGGAGCTGTTTTTT.

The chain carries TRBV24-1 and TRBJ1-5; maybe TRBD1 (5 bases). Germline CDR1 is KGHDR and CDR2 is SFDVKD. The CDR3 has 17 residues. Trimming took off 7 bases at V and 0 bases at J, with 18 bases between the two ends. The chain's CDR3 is CATSRVRSQSSNQPQHF. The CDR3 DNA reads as TGTGCCACCAGCAGGGTAAGGAGTCAGAGTAGCAATCAGCCCCAGCATTTT.

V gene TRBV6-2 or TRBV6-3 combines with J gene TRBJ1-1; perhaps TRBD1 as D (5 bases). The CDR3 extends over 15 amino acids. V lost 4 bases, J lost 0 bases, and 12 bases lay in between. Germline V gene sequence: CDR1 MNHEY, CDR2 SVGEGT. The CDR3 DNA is TGTGCCAGCAGTTCTCACTCACAGGTGAACACTGAAGCTTTCTTT. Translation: CASSSHSQVNTEAFF.

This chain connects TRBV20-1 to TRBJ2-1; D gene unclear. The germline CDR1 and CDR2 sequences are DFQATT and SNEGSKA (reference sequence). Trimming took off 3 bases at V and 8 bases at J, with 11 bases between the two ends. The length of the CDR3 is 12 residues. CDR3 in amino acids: CSARDPVDEQFF. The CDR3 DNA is TGCAGTGCTAGGGACCCTGTGGATGAGCAGTTCTTC.

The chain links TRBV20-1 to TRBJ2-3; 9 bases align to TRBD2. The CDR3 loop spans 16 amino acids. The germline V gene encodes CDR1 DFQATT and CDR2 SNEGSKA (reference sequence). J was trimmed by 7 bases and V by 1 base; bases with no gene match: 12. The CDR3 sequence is CSARGLAAPPTHTQYF. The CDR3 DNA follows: TGCAGTGCTAGAGGACTAGCGGCCCCTCCTACACATACGCAGTATTTT.

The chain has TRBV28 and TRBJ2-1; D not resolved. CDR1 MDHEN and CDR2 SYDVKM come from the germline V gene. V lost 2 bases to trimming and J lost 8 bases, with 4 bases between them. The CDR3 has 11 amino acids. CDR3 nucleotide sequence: TGTGCCAGCAGTTTAACGGATGAGCAGTTCTTC. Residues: CASSLTDEQFF.

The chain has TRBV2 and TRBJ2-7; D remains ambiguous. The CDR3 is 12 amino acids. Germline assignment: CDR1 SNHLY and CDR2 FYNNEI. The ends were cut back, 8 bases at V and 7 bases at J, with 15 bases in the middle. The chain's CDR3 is CASESLDGEQYV. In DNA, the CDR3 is TGTGCCAGCGAATCCCTAGACGGAGAGCAGTACGTC.

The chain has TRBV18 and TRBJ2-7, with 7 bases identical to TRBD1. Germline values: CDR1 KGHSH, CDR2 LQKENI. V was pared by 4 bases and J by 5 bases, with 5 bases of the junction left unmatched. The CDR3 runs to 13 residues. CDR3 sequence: CASSQTGFNEQYF. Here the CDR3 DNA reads TGTGCCAGCTCACAGACAGGGTTTAACGAGCAGTACTTC. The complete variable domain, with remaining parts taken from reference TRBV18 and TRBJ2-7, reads NAGVMQNPRHLVRRRGQEARLRCSPMKGHSHVYWYRQLPEEGLKFMVYLQKENIIDESGMPKERFSAEFPKEGPSILRIQQVVRGDSAAYFCASSQTGFNEQYFGPGTRLTVT.

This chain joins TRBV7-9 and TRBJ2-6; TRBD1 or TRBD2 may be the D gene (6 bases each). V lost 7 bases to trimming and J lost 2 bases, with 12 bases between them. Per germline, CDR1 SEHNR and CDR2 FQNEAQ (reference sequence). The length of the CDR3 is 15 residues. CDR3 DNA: TGTGCCAGCATAGGAGGGGACACTGGGGCCAACGTCCTGACTTTC. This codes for CASIGGDTGANVLTF.

The CDR3 region has the DNA TGTGCCAGCAGCGTAGACGGCAGGGGCCAAGAGACCCAGTACTTC. This translates into CASSVDGRGQETQYF. V gene TRBV9 combines with J gene TRBJ2-5; D may be TRBD1 (6 bases). The CDR3 has 15 amino acids. CDR1 and CDR2 from the germline V gene are SGDLS and YYNGEE. The V and J ends lost 0 bases and 1 base respectively, with 10 bases between them.

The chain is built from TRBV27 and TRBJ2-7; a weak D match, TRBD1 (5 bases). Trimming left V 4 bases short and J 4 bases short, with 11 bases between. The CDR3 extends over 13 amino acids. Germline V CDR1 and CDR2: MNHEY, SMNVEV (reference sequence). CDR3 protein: CASSYRFDYEQYV. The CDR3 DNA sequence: TGTGCCAGCAGTTACAGGTTCGATTACGAGCAGTACGTC.

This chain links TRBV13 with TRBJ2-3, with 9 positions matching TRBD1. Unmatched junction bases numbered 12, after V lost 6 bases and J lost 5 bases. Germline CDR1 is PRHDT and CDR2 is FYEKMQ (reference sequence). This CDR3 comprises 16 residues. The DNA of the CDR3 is TGTGCCAGCAGTCCTGGAACTCGGACAGGGGAAGATACGCAGTATTTT. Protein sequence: CASSPGTRTGEDTQYF.

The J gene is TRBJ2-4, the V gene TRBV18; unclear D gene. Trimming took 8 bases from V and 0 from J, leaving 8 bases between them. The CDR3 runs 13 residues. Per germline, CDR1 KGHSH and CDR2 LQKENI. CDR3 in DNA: TGTGCCAGCACCGACGGAGCCAAAAACATTCAGTACTTC. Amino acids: CASTDGAKNIQYF.

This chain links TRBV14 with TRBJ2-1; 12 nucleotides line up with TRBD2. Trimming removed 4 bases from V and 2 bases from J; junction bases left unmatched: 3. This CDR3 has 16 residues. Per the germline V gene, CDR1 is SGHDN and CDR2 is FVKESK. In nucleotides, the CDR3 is TGTGCCAGCAGCCGGACTAGCGGGGACCCCTACAATGAGCAGTTCTTC. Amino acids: CASSRTSGDPYNEQFF. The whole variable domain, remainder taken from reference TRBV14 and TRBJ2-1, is EAGVTQFPSHSVIEKGQTVTLRCDPISGHDNLYWYRRVMGKEIKFLLHFVKESKQDESGMPNNRFLAERTGGTYSTLKVQPAELEDSGVYFCASSRTSGDPYNEQFFGPGTRLTVL.

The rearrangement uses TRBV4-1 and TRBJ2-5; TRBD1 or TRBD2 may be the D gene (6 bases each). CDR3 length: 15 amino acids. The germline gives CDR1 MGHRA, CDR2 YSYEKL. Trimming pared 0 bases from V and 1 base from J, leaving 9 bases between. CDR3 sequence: CASSQDEGGQETQYF. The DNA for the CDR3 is TGCGCCAGCAGCCAAGATGAGGGGGGCCAAGAGACCCAGTACTTC.

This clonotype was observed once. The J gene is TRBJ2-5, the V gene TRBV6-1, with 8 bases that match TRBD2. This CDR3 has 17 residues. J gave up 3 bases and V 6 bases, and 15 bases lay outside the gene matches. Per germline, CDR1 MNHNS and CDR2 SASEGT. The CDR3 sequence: CASSTRGAGVPEETQYF. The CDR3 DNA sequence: TGTGCCAGCAGCACGAGGGGAGCGGGAGTTCCCGAAGAGACCCAGTACTTC.

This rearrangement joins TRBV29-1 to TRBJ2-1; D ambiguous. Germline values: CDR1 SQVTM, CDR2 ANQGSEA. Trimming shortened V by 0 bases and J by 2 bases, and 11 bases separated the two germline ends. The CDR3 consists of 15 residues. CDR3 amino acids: CSVEEVRYPYNEQFF. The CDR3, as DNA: TGCAGCGTTGAAGAGGTGCGTTACCCCTACAATGAGCAGTTCTTC.

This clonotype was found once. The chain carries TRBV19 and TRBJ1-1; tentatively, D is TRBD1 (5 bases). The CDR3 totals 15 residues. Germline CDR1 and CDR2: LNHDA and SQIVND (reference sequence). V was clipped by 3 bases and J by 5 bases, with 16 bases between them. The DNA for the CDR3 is TGTGCCAGTAGTATCCGGGACGGCCGAGGGACTGAAGCTTTCTTT. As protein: CASSIRDGRGTEAFF.